This T cell receptor (beta chain) was sequenced during a study of a mutant IDH1 vaccine in newly diagnosed glioma. On the study more broadly: Patients previously underwent radiotherapy, temozolomide, or both, and most underwent both.

Regarding time point: baseline, week 1 (first vaccination visit). The sample's treatment: pre-vaccination baseline after standard-of-care therapy. In every donor, the tumor was a new WHO grade 3 or 4 IDH1-mutant, ATRX-lost astrocytoma. The CDR3 totals 16 residues. CDR1 and CDR2 (germline): GTSNPN, SVGIG (reference sequence). The trim removed 6 bases at V and 1 base at J, leaving 11 bases unmatched. The method was immunoSEQ multiplex PCR; TCRdb's version includes in-frame clones alone and lacks a portion of them. The sample has about 54,000 clones, about four fifths seen once; the top ten hold about 19%.

This material consisted of PBMCs, taken from a glioma patient treated with radiotherapy, temozolomide or both. J is TRBJ2-2 and V is TRBV30, with 7 positions matching TRBD2. This TCR derives from a man aged 18 to 29 with glioma. The CDR3 DNA sequence: TGTGCCTGCCCCAATGGGGGGGATAAGAACACCGGGGAGCTGTTTTTT. Protein product: CACPNGGDKNTGELFF.